These T cell receptor beta chains were read from a single sample in a study of blood T cell repertoires in COVID-19. Profiling relied on immunoSEQ multiplex PCR, and the TCRdb table lists in-frame clones only, not all of them. The sample gives about 280,000 clones, roughly 87% of which show up once; over 6% is in the top ten. Sequencing was done on a sample of PBMCs or T cells enriched from blood (not recorded which). The receptor set was obtained from a woman in her forties who had recovered from COVID-19. Both conserved end residues are part of each CDR3. D genes are given only for firm matches. Size tells how often a clone was seen (once, few, many) or the class of an expanded clone, and some rows leave it out.

D: .; size: many; V: TRBV4-3; J: TRBJ2-7; CDR3: CASSQGRGSYEQYF; DNA: TGCGCCAGCAGCCAAGGCCGGGGAAGCTACGAGCAGTACTTC
D: .; size: .; V: TRBV10-3; J: TRBJ2-1; CDR3: CAISPRVLADNEQFF; DNA: TGTGCCATCAGCCCCCGGGTGTTAGCGGACAATGAGCAGTTCTTC
D: TRBD1; size: .; V: TRBV18; J: TRBJ1-1; CDR3: CASSPRTGGGTEAFF; DNA: TGTGCCAGCTCACCGCGAACAGGGGGCGGGACTGAAGCTTTCTTT
D: .; size: .; V: TRBV20-1; J: TRBJ1-5; CDR3: CSASGMGDGNQPQHF; DNA: TGCAGTGCTAGTGGGATGGGCGATGGCAATCAGCCCCAGCATTTT
D: TRBD2; size: .; V: TRBV18; J: TRBJ2-1; CDR3: CASSPPGTSGYNEQFF; DNA: TGTGCCAGCTCACCACCCGGAACTAGCGGATACAATGAGCAGTTCTTC
D: .; size: .; V: TRBV7-2; J: TRBJ2-7; CDR3: CASSLGWGGSYEQYF; DNA: TGTGCCAGCAGCTTAGGGTGGGGCGGCTCCTACGAGCAGTACTTC
D: TRBD1; size: .; V: TRBV7-2; J: TRBJ1-1; CDR3: CASSLGRGRPNTEAFF; DNA: TGTGCCAGCAGCTTAGGCAGGGGGCGACCGAACACTGAAGCTTTCTTT
D: .; size: .; V: TRBV19; J: TRBJ2-5; CDR3: CASSQTSQETQYF; DNA: TGTGCCAGTAGTCAGACTAGTCAAGAGACCCAGTACTTC
D: .; size: .; V: TRBV9; J: TRBJ2-2; CDR3: CASSVDSGPNTGELFF; DNA: TGTGCCAGCAGCGTAGATAGTGGTCCGAACACCGGGGAGCTGTTTTTT
D: .; size: once; V: TRBV12-3/TRBV12-4; J: TRBJ2-1; CDR3: CATLGGGSEQFF; DNA: TGTGCCACCCTGGGGGGGGGCAGTGAGCAGTTCTTC
D: .; size: .; V: TRBV20-1; J: TRBJ2-7; CDR3: CSAEEGDEQYF; DNA: TGCAGTGCTGAAGAGGGGGACGAGCAGTACTTC
D: TRBD1; size: .; V: TRBV30; J: TRBJ2-3; CDR3: CAWSFTRGKTDTQYF; DNA: TGTGCCTGGAGTTTTACCAGGGGGAAAACAGATACGCAGTATTTT
D: TRBD2; size: .; V: TRBV7-7; J: TRBJ2-1; CDR3: CASSPGLAGGLDEQFF; DNA: TGTGCTAGCAGCCCAGGGCTAGCGGGAGGATTGGATGAGCAGTTCTTC
D: TRBD2; size: .; V: TRBV7-9; J: TRBJ2-5; CDR3: CASSLYASGGQETQYF; DNA: TGTGCCAGCAGCTTATATGCTAGCGGGGGACAAGAGACCCAGTACTTC
D: .; size: .; V: TRBV30; J: TRBJ1-2; CDR3: CARLEANYGYTF; DNA: TGTGCCCGATTGGAGGCGAACTATGGCTACACCTTC
D: TRBD2; size: .; V: TRBV29-1; J: TRBJ2-1; CDR3: CSVVGRAHNEQFF; DNA: TGCAGCGTTGTCGGGAGGGCCCACAATGAGCAGTTCTTC
D: .; size: .; V: TRBV11-2; J: TRBJ2-7; CDR3: CASTPGGSRRGVEQYF; DNA: TGTGCCAGCACCCCAGGAGGGAGCCGGAGGGGAGTCGAGCAGTACTTC
D: TRBD1; size: .; V: TRBV28; J: TRBJ2-7; CDR3: CASRNRDRGGEQYF; DNA: TGTGCCAGCAGGAATCGGGACAGGGGAGGTGAGCAGTACTTC
D: .; size: few; V: TRBV19; J: TRBJ1-5; CDR3: CASKAQAGNQPQHF; DNA: TGTGCCAGTAAGGCCCAGGCTGGAAATCAGCCCCAGCATTTT
D: TRBD2; size: .; V: TRBV18; J: TRBJ2-5; CDR3: CASSPNIGAGLKETQYF; DNA: TGTGCCAGCTCACCAAATATTGGAGCGGGGCTCAAAGAGACCCAGTACTTC
D: TRBD2; size: .; V: TRBV19; J: TRBJ2-3; CDR3: CASSYPGTSGTDTQYF; DNA: TGTGCCAGTAGTTACCCCGGGACTAGCGGAACAGATACGCAGTATTTT
D: TRBD1; size: .; V: TRBV27; J: TRBJ2-7; CDR3: CASSFGDRGFDEQYF; DNA: TGTGCCAGCAGTTTTGGGGACAGGGGATTCGACGAGCAGTACTTC
D: .; size: .; V: TRBV3-1/TRBV3-2; J: TRBJ2-1; CDR3: CASSQLDEQFF; DNA: TGTGCCAGCAGCCAACTAGATGAGCAGTTCTTC
D: .; size: .; V: TRBV6-5; J: TRBJ1-4; CDR3: CASTDDSFSEKLFF; DNA: TGTGCCAGCACAGACGACAGTTTTAGTGAAAAACTGTTTTTT
D: TRBD2; size: .; V: TRBV7-2; J: TRBJ2-1; CDR3: CASSLVRLANEQFF; DNA: TGTGCCAGCAGCTTAGTCAGACTAGCGAACGAGCAGTTCTTC
D: .; size: .; V: TRBV28; J: TRBJ2-5; CDR3: CASSSDTFSETQYF; DNA: TGTGCCAGCAGTTCGGACACCTTTTCAGAGACCCAGTACTTC
D: .; size: few; V: TRBV2; J: TRBJ1-5; CDR3: CASSEAANQPQHF; DNA: TGTGCCAGCAGTGAAGCGGCAAATCAGCCCCAGCATTTT
D: TRBD2; size: .; V: TRBV24-1; J: TRBJ2-5; CDR3: CATSDPRLAGETQYF; DNA: TGTGCCACCAGTGATCCCCGACTAGCGGGTGAGACCCAGTACTTC
D: .; size: .; V: TRBV7-9; J: TRBJ1-5; CDR3: CASSGRDKQPQHF; DNA: TGTGCCAGCAGCGGCAGGGACAAGCAGCCCCAGCATTTT
D: TRBD1; size: .; V: TRBV28; J: TRBJ1-1; CDR3: CASSLGTGSFWAEAFF; DNA: TGTGCCAGCAGTCTAGGGACAGGGTCTTTTTGGGCTGAAGCTTTCTTT
D: .; size: .; V: TRBV30; J: TRBJ1-5; CDR3: CAWNGGGNQPQHF; DNA: TGTGCGTGGAATGGGGGGGGCAATCAGCCCCAGCATTTT
D: .; size: .; V: TRBV29-1; J: TRBJ1-5; CDR3: CRYGSSLGNQPQHF; DNA: TGCAGGTACGGTTCGTCCCTTGGCAATCAGCCCCAGCATTTT
D: TRBD1; size: .; V: TRBV5-1; J: TRBJ2-7; CDR3: CASSRGQGGPYEQYF; DNA: TGCGCCAGCAGCCGAGGACAGGGTGGCCCCTACGAGCAGTACTTC
D: TRBD1; size: .; V: TRBV7-2; J: TRBJ2-3; CDR3: CASSARLVRGRVTDTQYF; DNA: TGTGCCAGCAGCGCCCGTCTTGTCAGGGGGCGAGTAACAGATACGCAGTATTTT
D: .; size: .; V: TRBV25-1; J: TRBJ2-5; CDR3: CASMGTREETQYF; DNA: TGTGCCAGCATGGGCACTCGTGAAGAGACCCAGTACTTC
D: .; size: .; V: TRBV10-2; J: TRBJ1-6; CDR3: CASSESGGRSPLHF; DNA: TGCGCCAGCAGCGAATCAGGTGGGCGCTCACCCCTCCACTTT
D: .; size: .; V: TRBV24-1; J: TRBJ2-1; CDR3: CATADLGLGGEQFF; DNA: TGTGCCACCGCAGACCTCGGACTGGGCGGTGAGCAGTTCTTC
D: .; size: .; V: TRBV30; J: TRBJ2-3; CDR3: CAWSVLGQGKDTQYF; DNA: TGTGCCTGGAGTGTACTAGGCCAGGGGAAAGATACGCAGTATTTT
D: TRBD2; size: .; V: TRBV9; J: TRBJ2-3; CDR3: CASSPYGTSGVGSTDTQYF; DNA: TGTGCCAGCAGCCCTTATGGGACTAGCGGAGTAGGGAGCACAGATACGCAGTATTTT
D: .; size: .; V: TRBV2; J: TRBJ1-5; CDR3: CASSGQEVASQHF; DNA: TGTGCCAGCAGTGGGCAGGAGGTAGCGTCCCAGCATTTT
D: .; size: .; V: TRBV5-5; J: TRBJ1-6; CDR3: CASIFGRGNSPLHF; DNA: TGTGCCAGCATCTTCGGACGGGGTAATTCACCCCTCCACTTT
D: .; size: .; V: TRBV2; J: TRBJ1-5; CDR3: CASSAGFSNQPQHF; DNA: TGTGCCAGCAGCGCGGGGTTTAGCAATCAGCCCCAGCATTTT
D: .; size: once; V: TRBV7-2; J: TRBJ1-3; CDR3: CASSSDSGNTIYF; DNA: TGTGCCAGCAGCTCCGACAGTGGAAACACCATATATTTT
D: TRBD2; size: few; V: TRBV7-9; J: TRBJ2-7; CDR3: CASTSLGGRAAEQYF; DNA: TGTGCCAGCACCTCCTTGGGTGGGAGGGCCGCCGAGCAGTACTTC
D: .; size: .; V: TRBV3-1/TRBV3-2; J: TRBJ2-3; CDR3: CASTSIAGTDTQYF; DNA: TGTGCCAGCACCTCCATAGCAGGCACAGATACGCAGTATTTT
D: .; size: .; V: TRBV29-1; J: TRBJ2-3; CDR3: CSVGGVSGSTDTQYF; DNA: TGCAGCGTTGGGGGGGTTTCGGGGAGTACAGATACGCAGTATTTT